This T cell receptor (beta chain) was profiled in a study of T cells in Graves' hyperthyroidism and ophthalmopathy. Amplified TCR beta CDR3 regions came from RNA transcripts. TCR CDR3 underwent first-round RT-PCR with the HTBI primer set. TCRdb called the multiplex PCR reads again in MiXCR, with one record for every CDR3 protein. The sample has around 290,000 distinct CDR3 sequences; roughly 13% are singletons. This clonotype was seen repeatedly, ten times or more. The CDR3 is 16 amino acids. The V end lost 8 bases, the J end lost 0 bases, and 17 bases lay between the germline ends. The germline V gene has CDR1 SNHLY and CDR2 FYNNEI.

The clonotype was recovered from a woman aged 40 to 50 with Graves' hyperthyroidism. The sample taken for sequencing was blood. The chain carries TRBV2 and TRBJ2-4; D perhaps matches TRBD2 (5 bases). CDR3 nucleotides: TGTGCCAGCTTGGGAGTTGGCCCGCAAGCCAAAAACATTCAGTACTTC. This sequence encodes CASLGVGPQAKNIQYF. Together with reference TRBV2 and TRBJ2-4, the CDR3 gives the full variable domain: EPEVTQTPSHQVTQMGQEVILRCVPISNHLYFYWYRQILGQKVEFLVSFYNNEISEKSEIFDDQFSVERPDGSNFTLKIRSTKLEDSAMYFCASLGVGPQAKNIQYFGAGTRLSVL.